This T cell receptor beta chain was captured in a study of blood T cell repertoires in COVID-19. Across the study: Collection of acute and convalescent COVID-19 samples took place in the United States, Italy and Spain. T cells, B-cell-depleted T cells, or PBMCs supplied cDNA or gDNA.

Germline V CDR1 and CDR2: SGHAT, FQDESV (reference sequence). J gave up 6 bases and V 5 bases, and 4 bases lay outside the gene matches. The CDR3 runs to 13 residues. Under the authors' procedure: Estimation of nucleated cell counts relied on the amplification of reference gene primers. Data came from immunoSEQ multiplex PCR; TCRdb stores just in-frame clones and leaves some out. V, J and clone size are those of that table, while D and trimming were read from the DNA. Of roughly 150,000 clones listed, over 75% are singletons. This sequence originates from a middle-aged woman with acute or convalescent COVID-19. Source material: peripheral blood. The chain employs TRBV11-1 and TRBJ2-1; 7 nucleotides align to TRBD1. The CDR3 region is CASSPHRGNEQFF. In DNA, the CDR3 is TGTGCCAGCAGCCCCCACAGGGGCAATGAGCAGTTCTTC. Full variable domain (outside the CDR3, taken from reference TRBV11-1 and TRBJ2-1): EAEVAQSPRYKITEKSQAVAFWCDPISGHATLYWYRQILGQGPELLVQFQDESVVDDSQLPKDRFSAERLKGVDSTLKIQPAELGDSAMYLCASSPHRGNEQFFGPGTRLTVL.